The 16 T cell receptor beta chains in this list originate from one sample, sequenced in a study of T-cell reconstitution after alpha-beta-depleted transplantation in children. TCRbeta library construction was performed incorporating unique molecular identifiers. One entry per CDR3 protein, called by TCRdb with MiXCR from the PCR reads. The data contain approximately 9,000 distinct CDR3 sequences, 14% of them singletons. The material sequenced was PBMCs, mostly from graft donor cells, taken 60 days after TCRalphabeta/CD19-depleted stem cell transplant. The source of these receptors is a male patient aged 10-17 years who had a stem cell transplant for acute lymphoblastic leukemia, so the T cells may come from the graft donor.

V and J are TRBV11-2 and TRBJ1-4; D not certain. The germline gives CDR1 SGHAT, CDR2 FQNNGV. This CDR3 region has 16 residues. Trimming left V 3 bases short and J 0 bases short, with 11 bases between. The CDR3 loop reads CASSFGSLTTNEKLFF. The CDR3 DNA reads as TGTGCCAGCAGCTTTGGATCCTTAACAACTAATGAAAAACTGTTTTTT.

V and J are TRBV4-1 and TRBJ1-2; D might be TRBD1 (5 bases). CDR3 length: 17 amino acids. Germline CDR1 reads MGHRA; CDR2 reads YSYEKL. The V end was cut by 2 bases, the J end by 4 bases, with 20 bases between. The CDR3 DNA follows: TGCGCCAGCAGCCAACGGACAAGGAGGGTTGGGGGCTATGGCTACACCTTC. The encoded protein is CASSQRTRRVGGYGYTF.

Ten or more counts support this clonotype. J is TRBJ1-3 and V is TRBV6-1; possible D gene TRBD1, 6 bases. Trimming pared 5 bases from V and 1 base from J, leaving 9 bases between. The CDR3 has 14 residues. CDR1 and CDR2 (germline): MNHNS, SASEGT. The CDR3 bases are TGTGCCAGCAGTCAAGGACAGTCTGGAAACACCATATATTTT. It encodes CASSQGQSGNTIYF.

This clonotype was seen ten or more times. The chain uses TRBV5-1 and TRBJ2-5; 9 positions agree with TRBD2. Germline assignment: CDR1 SGHRS and CDR2 YFSETQ. This CDR3 spans 15 amino acids. With V trimmed by 2 bases and J by 5 bases, 7 bases remained unmatched. CDR3 amino acids: CASSFGGRAWETQYF. CDR3 coding DNA: TGCGCCAGCAGCTTTGGCGGGAGGGCCTGGGAGACCCAGTACTTC.

At least ten counts were recorded for this clonotype. The rearrangement joins TRBV5-5 to TRBJ2-4, with 8 bases lining up with TRBD2. V was pared by 0 bases and J by 6 bases, with 5 bases of the junction left unmatched. Germline V gene lookup returns CDR1 SGHKS and CDR2 YYEKEE (reference sequence). CDR3 length equals 15 residues. CDR3 DNA sequence: TGTGCCAGCAGCTTGGAAGTGCTAGCGGGAAACATTCAGTACTTC. Translated, it gives CASSLEVLAGNIQYF.

This clonotype came up many times. The chain recombines TRBV12-3 or TRBV12-4 with TRBJ2-3; 10 bases agree with TRBD1. The CDR3 length is 15 residues. With V trimmed by 6 bases and J by 3 bases, 6 bases remained unmatched. The CDR3 reads CASSRTGGRTDTQYF. DNA of the CDR3: TGTGCCAGCAGCCGGACAGGGGGAAGAACAGATACGCAGTATTTT.

This clonotype was seen repeatedly, ten times or more. The chain links TRBV10-1 to TRBJ1-5, with D maybe TRBD1 (5 bases). V lost 6 bases and J 4 bases, leaving 10 bases between the germline ends. This CDR3 has 13 residues. Germline CDR1 reads WNHNN; CDR2 reads SYGVQD (reference sequence). In DNA, the CDR3 is TGCGCCAGCAGCGGGGGTGGGAATCAGCCCCAGCATTTT. Translating gives CASSGGGNQPQHF.

This clonotype counts as medium-sized. V is TRBV7-2 and J is TRBJ1-4; maybe TRBD1 (5 bases). Trimming took 2 bases from V and 4 from J, leaving 8 bases between them. This CDR3 has 14 amino acids. Germline V CDR1 and CDR2: SGHTA, FQGNSA. As DNA, the CDR3 is TGTGCCAGCAGCTTAAGACAGAATAATGAAAAACTGTTTTTT. This translates into CASSLRQNNEKLFF.

This clonotype was counted ten times or more. The chain employs TRBV5-6 and TRBJ1-3; D remains ambiguous. The germline V gene encodes CDR1 SGHDT and CDR2 YYEEEE. V was pared by 4 bases and J by 4 bases, with 9 bases between. The CDR3 is 13 residues long. The CDR3 nucleotides are TGTGCCAGCAGCAGATACGGAGGAAACACCATATATTTT. This sequence encodes CASSRYGGNTIYF. Variable domain in full (rest from reference TRBV5-6 and TRBJ1-3): DAGVTQSPTHLIKTRGQQVTLRCSPKSGHDTVSWYQQALGQGPQFIFQYYEEEERQRGNFPDRFSGHQFPNYSSELNVNALLLGDSALYLCASSRYGGNTIYFGEGSWLTVV.

This clonotype has a count of ten or more. This chain links TRBV7-8 with TRBJ2-2; 7 bases fit TRBD1. The length of the CDR3 is 14 residues. The V gene's germline CDR1 is SGHVS and CDR2 FQNEAQ. V lost 9 bases and J lost 6; bases outside the gene matches: 10. The CDR3 spells CASLQTGKAGELFF. CDR3 nucleotides: TGTGCCAGTCTTCAGACAGGGAAGGCCGGGGAGCTGTTTTTT. The full variable domain, in which reference TRBV7-8 and TRBJ2-2 provide the parts outside the CDR3, is GAGVSQSPRYKVAKRGQDVALRCDPISGHVSLFWYQQALGQGPEFLTYFQNEAQLDKSGLPSDRFFAERPEGSVSTLKIQRTQQEDSAVYLCASLQTGKAGELFFGEGSRLTVL.

In its sample, this clonotype was seen a few times. This chain connects TRBV5-4 to TRBJ2-7, with 9 bases identical to TRBD2. The CDR3 length is 14 residues. Germline lookup yields CDR1 SGHNT and CDR2 YYREEE (reference sequence). The V gene end was trimmed by 1 base and the J gene end by 4 bases; junction bases not matched to a gene: 3. CDR3 sequence (DNA): TGTGCCAGCAGCTTGTCTAGCGGGACTTACGAGCAGTACTTC. Translation gives CASSLSSGTYEQYF. The variable domain in full, completed from reference TRBV5-4 and TRBJ2-7, reads ETGVTQSPTHLIKTRGQQVTLRCSSQSGHNTVSWYQQALGQGPQFIFQYYREEENGRGNFPPRFSGLQFPNYSSELNVNALELDDSALYLCASSLSSGTYEQYFGPGTRLTVT.

The sample holds many counts of this clonotype. The CDR3 protein is CASRFRGGNQPQHF. CDR3 sequence (DNA): TGTGCCAGCAGGTTTCGGGGCGGCAATCAGCCCCAGCATTTT. The V and J genes are TRBV12-3 or TRBV12-4 and TRBJ1-5, with TRBD1 as a possible D gene (5 bases). The V and J ends lost 6 bases and 2 bases respectively, with 11 bases between them. This CDR3 spans 14 amino acids.

This clonotype ranks as large. The chain has TRBV20-1 and TRBJ2-7, with 7 nucleotides matching TRBD1. Germline-derived CDR1 and CDR2 are DFQATT and SNEGSKA (reference sequence). Unmatched junction bases numbered 6, after V lost 5 bases and J lost 2 bases. The CDR3 consists of 13 residues. The CDR3 sequence: CSAGWTGTYEQYF. Written as DNA, the CDR3 is TGCAGTGCTGGTTGGACAGGAACCTACGAGCAGTACTTC.

This clonotype occurred many times. This chain joins TRBV2 and TRBJ2-7; a weak D match, TRBD1 (5 bases). Looked up from germline, CDR1 is SNHLY and CDR2 is FYNNEI. The germline V and J ends were trimmed by 6 bases and 1 base, with 13 bases remaining between them. There are 14 residues in the CDR3. CDR3 nucleotide sequence: TGTGCCAGCAGCCCCTTTGACAGATCCTACGAGCAGTACTTC. Residues: CASSPFDRSYEQYF.

This sequence joins TRBV2 and TRBJ1-1; D is ambiguous. The V gene lost 2 bases and the J gene lost 0 bases, with 7 bases spanning the gap. There are 14 residues in the CDR3. CDR1 is SNHLY and CDR2 is FYNNEI in the germline V gene. CDR3 nucleotides: TGTGCCAGCAGTGAACCCAAAATGAACACTGAAGCTTTCTTT. Residues: CASSEPKMNTEAFF.

This clonotype was detected many times. The chain combines TRBV5-6 with TRBJ1-2; D not resolved. The CDR3 has 13 amino acids. The V and J ends lost 0 bases and 5 bases respectively, with 8 bases between them. Germline V gives CDR1 SGHDT, CDR2 YYEEEE. The CDR3 here is CASSLEGEYGYTF. The CDR3 bases are TGTGCCAGCAGCTTGGAGGGAGAATATGGCTACACCTTC.